Listed here is a single T cell receptor beta chain. The antigen is not known. V gave up 3 bases and J gave up 1 base, with 16 bases separating them. CDR1 is LNHNV, CDR2 YYDKDF, per germline (reference sequence). The CDR3 has 16 residues. Stable disease denoted Graves' hyperthyroidism without ophthalmopathy progression within 18 months. This entry comes from a study of T cells in Graves' hyperthyroidism and ophthalmopathy. RNA transcripts yielded amplified TCR beta CDR3 regions. First-round RT-PCR with HTBI primers amplified the TCR CDR3 region. TCRdb passed the multiplex PCR reads through MiXCR, listing each CDR3 protein once. Among 600,000 or so distinct CDR3 sequences listed, 46% were seen once. Study conclusions and caveats: Researchers found most expanded thyroid clonotypes above 0.001 in blood as well. Ophthalmopathy could be told apart from stable hyperthyroidism with a 13 V-J model. The model anticipated ophthalmopathy a median about six months pre-onset.

The genes are TRBV15 and TRBJ2-7; D call uncertain. The TCR sequence derives from a woman under 30 with Graves' hyperthyroidism. The sequencing sample was made of peripheral blood or thyroid tissue (not recorded which). CDR3 nucleotides: TGTGCCACCAGCAGCTTGACGGGTAGAGATTCCTACGAGCAGTACTTC. This codes for CATSSLTGRDSYEQYF.